This is a list of T cell receptor beta chains from one sample in a study of T cell responses to AZD1222 COVID-19 vaccine. Profiled with immunoSEQ multiplex PCR; TCRdb holds only in-frame clones, not every one. Altogether approximately 180,000 clones are present, 85% to 95% being singletons, with the ten largest covering 10%. The sample here was peripheral blood, taken on day 0 of AZD1222 vaccination. The receptors shown here come from an adult in good health. Both conserved end residues are part of each CDR3. D genes are given only for firm matches. Size values are once, few and many counts, or a class for expanded clones, and some rows have none.

J gene | D gene | clone size | V gene | CDR3 protein | CDR3 DNA
TRBJ2-1 | TRBD2 | - | TRBV6-4 | CASSDSGEGSEQFF | TGTGCCAGCAGTGACTCTGGGGAGGGGTCTGAGCAGTTCTTC
TRBJ2-7 | - | once | TRBV7-2 | CASSLSRGAYGEQYF | TGTGCCAGCAGCTTAAGTAGGGGGGCGTACGGGGAGCAGTACTTC
TRBJ2-7 | - | - | TRBV11-2 | CASSLPMGEQYF | TGTGCCAGCAGCCTCCCAATGGGCGAGCAGTACTTC
TRBJ2-3 | TRBD2 | - | TRBV4-1 | CASSSGGGTDTQYF | TGCGCCAGCAGTTCCGGGGGGGGGACAGATACGCAGTATTTT
TRBJ1-1 | - | - | TRBV11-3 | CASSLGGEAFF | TGTGCCAGCAGCTTGGGCGGAGAAGCTTTCTTT
TRBJ2-2 | - | - | TRBV7-9 | CASSLVVGTGELFF | TGTGCCAGCAGCTTAGTTGTGGGAACCGGGGAGCTGTTTTTT
TRBJ2-7 | - | - | TRBV6-6 | CASSGTAYEQYF | TGTGCCAGCAGTGGCACCGCCTACGAGCAGTACTTC
TRBJ1-1 | - | - | TRBV6-2/TRBV6-3 | CASSYEDRTTDEAFF | TGTGCCAGCAGTTACGAAGACAGGACTACGGACGAAGCTTTCTTT
TRBJ2-2 | - | - | TRBV29-1 | CSVISFYPGELFF | TGCAGCGTTATTAGTTTTTATCCCGGGGAGCTGTTTTTT
TRBJ1-2 | - | - | TRBV18 | CASSPPPLANYGYTF | TGTGCCAGCTCACCACCCCCCCTAGCTAACTATGGCTACACCTTC
TRBJ2-3 | TRBD2 | - | TRBV2 | CASSGLASTDTQYF | TGTGCCAGCAGCGGACTAGCGAGCACAGATACGCAGTATTTT
TRBJ2-3 | TRBD2 | - | TRBV5-1 | CASRLARTDTQYF | TGCGCCAGCAGACTAGCGAGAACAGATACGCAGTATTTT
TRBJ1-2 | - | - | TRBV6-2/TRBV6-3 | CASSYSSAGVNAF | TGTGCCAGCAGTTACTCGTCGGCAGGGGTAAACGCCTTC
TRBJ1-2 | - | - | TRBV19 | CASSRTVPRRSFYERHYGYTF | TGTGCCAGTAGTAGAACAGTGCCCAGGCGGTCTTTTTACGAGAGGCACTATGGCTACACCTTC
TRBJ2-3 | - | - | TRBV14 | CASAFVSTDTQYF | TGTGCCAGCGCTTTTGTAAGCACAGATACGCAGTATTTT
TRBJ1-6 | - | - | TRBV27 | CASSLRQSNSPLHF | TGTGCCAGCAGTCTACGACAGTCTAATTCACCCCTCCACTTT
TRBJ1-2 | - | - | TRBV4-2 | CASSQEAQSFYGYTF | TGTGCCAGCAGCCAAGAGGCACAGAGCTTCTATGGCTACACCTTC
TRBJ1-2 | - | - | TRBV27 | CATSPGHEADGYTF | TGTGCCACCAGCCCGGGACACGAGGCAGATGGCTACACCTTC
TRBJ2-2 | - | - | TRBV3-1/TRBV3-2 | CASSLVQYTGELFF | TGTGCCAGCAGTCTCGTACAGTACACCGGGGAGCTGTTTTTT
TRBJ2-2 | TRBD1 | - | TRBV7-6 | CASSLRQGQGFAGELFF | TGTGCCAGCAGCTTAAGACAAGGACAGGGGTTTGCCGGGGAGCTGTTTTTT
TRBJ2-7 | TRBD1 | - | TRBV28 | CASSLFLGTLRARGYYEQYF | TGTGCCAGCAGTTTATTCTTAGGGACGCTACGAGCCAGGGGGTACTACGAGCAGTACTTC
TRBJ2-5 | - | - | TRBV21-1 | CASSKALSSTSGEVQETQYF | TGTGCCAGCAGCAAAGCGCTTTCGTCAACTAGCGGGGAAGTCCAAGAGACCCAGTACTTC
TRBJ1-6 | TRBD1 | - | TRBV7-9 | CASSLGQGSYSPLHF | TGTGCCAGCAGCTTGGGACAGGGGAGTTATTCACCCCTCCACTTT
TRBJ1-2 | TRBD1 | - | TRBV6-2/TRBV6-3 | CASSPATGNYGYTF | TGTGCCAGCAGCCCCGCGACAGGGAACTATGGCTACACCTTC
TRBJ1-2 | - | - | TRBV10-1 | CASKKNQQSLGYTF | TGCGCCAGCAAGAAAAATCAACAGAGTCTAGGCTACACCTTC
TRBJ1-3 | - | - | TRBV4-1 | CASSQMVVRGNTIYF | TGCGCCAGCAGCCAAATGGTTGTTCGAGGAAACACCATATATTTT
TRBJ1-4 | TRBD1 | - | TRBV6-4 | CASSVKTGGDEKLFF | TGTGCCAGCAGTGTTAAGACAGGGGGCGATGAAAAACTGTTTTTT
TRBJ1-1 | - | - | TRBV9 | CASSKKGRNTEAFF | TGTGCCAGCAGCAAAAAGGGCAGGAACACTGAAGCTTTCTTT
TRBJ1-1 | - | - | TRBV2 | CASSEENTEAFF | TGTGCCAGCAGTGAGGAGAACACTGAAGCTTTCTTT
TRBJ1-1 | - | - | TRBV11-2 | CASSLGSGARTEAFF | TGTGCCAGCAGCTTAGGGTCGGGGGCAAGGACTGAAGCTTTCTTT
TRBJ1-1 | - | few | TRBV3-1/TRBV3-2 | CASSLAEGRTEAFF | TGTGCCAGCAGCCTTGCGGAGGGGCGGACTGAAGCTTTCTTT